Given below is one T cell receptor (beta chain) in context. Its antigen is not identified. The sample comes from a study of cytomegalovirus exposure and HLA in healthy donors. Study findings and constraints: It was reported that the classifier diagnosed cytomegalovirus status with high specificity and sensitivity in both the original and validation cohorts.

Use of 60 Vbeta and 13 Jbeta primers characterized the PCR. TCRdb's copy holds only in-frame clones and misses some; the assay was immunoSEQ multiplex PCR. This sample's table reports 110,000 to 150,000 clones. The TCR was taken from a woman in her late teens or twenties in good health and CMV-seronegative. What was sequenced was PBMCs.

The CDR3 region has the DNA TGTGCCAGCAGCCTACCCCAAGAGACCCAGTACTTC. Protein product: CASSLPQETQYF. The rearrangement uses TRBV27 and TRBJ2-5; unclear D gene. The CDR3 contains 12 residues. Germline values: CDR1 MNHEY, CDR2 SMNVEV (reference sequence). V shed 6 bases and J shed 1 base, with 6 bases lying between them.